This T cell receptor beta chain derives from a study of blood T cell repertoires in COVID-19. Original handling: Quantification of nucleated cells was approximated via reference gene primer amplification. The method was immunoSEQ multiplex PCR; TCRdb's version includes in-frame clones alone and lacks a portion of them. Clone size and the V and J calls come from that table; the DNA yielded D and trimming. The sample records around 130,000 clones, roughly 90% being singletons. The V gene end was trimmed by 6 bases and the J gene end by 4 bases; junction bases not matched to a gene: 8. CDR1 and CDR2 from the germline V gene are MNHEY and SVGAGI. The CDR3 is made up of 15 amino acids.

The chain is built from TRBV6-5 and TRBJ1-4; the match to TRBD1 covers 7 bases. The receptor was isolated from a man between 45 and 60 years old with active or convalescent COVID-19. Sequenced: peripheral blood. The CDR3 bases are TGTGCCAGCAGCCACGGGGACAGATTTAATGAAAAACTGTTTTTT. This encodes CASSHGDRFNEKLFF.